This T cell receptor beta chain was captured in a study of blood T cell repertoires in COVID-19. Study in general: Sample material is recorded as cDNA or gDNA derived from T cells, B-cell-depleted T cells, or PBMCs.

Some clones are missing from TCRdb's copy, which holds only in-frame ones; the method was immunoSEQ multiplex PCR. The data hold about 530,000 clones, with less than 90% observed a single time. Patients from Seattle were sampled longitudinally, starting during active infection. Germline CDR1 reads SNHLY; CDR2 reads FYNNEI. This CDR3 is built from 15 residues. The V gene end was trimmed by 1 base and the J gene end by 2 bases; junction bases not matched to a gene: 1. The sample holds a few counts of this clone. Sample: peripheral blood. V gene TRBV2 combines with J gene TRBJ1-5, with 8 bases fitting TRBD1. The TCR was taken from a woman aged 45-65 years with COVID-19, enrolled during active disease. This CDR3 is CASSEEQGGNQPQHF. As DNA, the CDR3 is TGTGCCAGCAGTGAAGAACAGGGGGGCAATCAGCCCCAGCATTTT.